The 24 T cell receptor beta chains below come from one sample, sequenced in a study of T cell repertoires in aging, cancer and after chemotherapy. The template was genomic DNA from peripheral blood, not RNA. Rearranged V-D-J TRB sequences were amplified with a mixed TRB-A/B primer pool. Each CDR3 protein is one row after TCRdb ran MiXCR on the multiplex PCR reads. The repertoire holds some 11,000 distinct CDR3 sequences, with less than 55% as singletons. Sequenced sample: blood. Receptors originate from a human donor in good health.

About this clonotype: The junction departs from germline at one end; a sequencing error may be responsible. This chain links TRBV5-1 with TRBJ2-5, with D perhaps matching TRBD2 (6 bases). Germline V lookup: CDR1 SGHRS, CDR2 YFSETQ. The CDR3 runs 13 residues. CDR3 amino acids: CASSTTSMETQYF. The DNA of the CDR3 is TGTGCCAGCAGCACTACTAGCATGGAGACCCAGTACTTC.

Written as DNA, the CDR3 is TGTGCCAGCAGCGGGAGGGCCTCCTACGAGCAGTACTTC. Its protein is CASSGRASYEQYF. The V and J genes are TRBV9 and TRBJ2-7; maybe TRBD2 (6 bases). The CDR3 covers 13 residues. CDR1 and CDR2 (germline): SGDLS, YYNGEE. V lost 3 bases and J lost 0, with 7 bases in between.

This chain uses TRBV6-1 with TRBJ2-7; no definite D call. Germline CDR1 is MNHNS and CDR2 is SASEGT. The V end lost 1 base, the J end lost 4 bases, and 14 bases lay between the germline ends. The CDR3 contains 15 residues. Written as DNA, the CDR3 is TGTGCCAGCAGTGAAGGGGGTATGCCAAGGTACGAGCAGTACTTC. It specifies CASSEGGMPRYEQYF.

V and J are TRBV28 and TRBJ1-2; D call uncertain. This CDR3 comprises 13 residues. Germline lookup yields CDR1 MDHEN and CDR2 SYDVKM. Trimming removed 3 bases from V and 8 bases from J, with 13 bases in between. The CDR3 bases are TGTGCCAGCAGTTTGGCAGTGGCTAACGGCTACACCTTC. It is translated as CASSLAVANGYTF.

This clonotype was detected only a few times. The CDR3 loop is CASSHRDRVVVGYTF. The DNA of the CDR3 is TGTGCCAGCAGCCACCGGGACAGGGTCGTCGTGGGCTACACCTTC. The chain couples TRBV11-1 to TRBJ1-2, with 9 bases fitting TRBD1. V gave up 5 bases and J gave up 8 bases; unmatched junction bases: 12. CDR3 size: 15 residues. Germline V CDR1 and CDR2: SGHAT, FQDESV (reference sequence).

This chain uses TRBV30 with TRBJ1-4; D call uncertain. CDR1 and CDR2 from the germline V gene are GTSNPN and SVGIG (reference sequence). This CDR3 spans 15 amino acids. Trimming shortened V by 0 bases and J by 0 bases, and 8 bases separated the two germline ends. DNA of the CDR3: TGTGCCTGGAGTGTACACCGTACAACTAATGAAAAACTGTTTTTT. The encoded protein is CAWSVHRTTNEKLFF.

The chain links TRBV10-3 to TRBJ2-2; 9 bases fit TRBD1. The CDR3 extends over 13 amino acids. Trimming took 10 bases from V and 4 from J; bases not matched to a gene: 4. Germline V gene data show CDR1 as ENHRY and CDR2 as SYGVKD. Here the CDR3 reads CATEDRGTGELFF. CDR3 nucleotides: TGTGCCACCGAGGACAGGGGCACCGGGGAGCTGTTTTTT.

The V call is TRBV27, the J call TRBJ1-5; 7 nucleotides agree with TRBD1. The CDR3 spans 15 residues. The V gene end was trimmed by 5 bases and the J gene end by 5 bases; junction bases not matched to a gene: 9. Germline CDR1 MNHEY, CDR2 SMNVEV (reference sequence). Here the CDR3 reads CASSKTTGTYQPQHF. CDR3 coding DNA: TGTGCCAGCAGTAAAACGACAGGGACTTATCAGCCCCAGCATTTT.

This clonotype was observed a handful of times. The chain has TRBV28 and TRBJ2-5; 10 bases align to TRBD1. CDR1 is MDHEN and CDR2 is SYDVKM in the germline V gene. The ends lost 3 bases at V and 5 bases at J; junction bases unmatched: 9. The CDR3 sequence is 16 residues long. The CDR3: CASSLSTGGAWETQYF. Here the CDR3 DNA reads TGTGCCAGCAGTTTGTCGACAGGGGGCGCTTGGGAGACCCAGTACTTC.

This rearrangement joins TRBV9 to TRBJ2-1; 11 bases are a match to TRBD2. The length of the CDR3 is 15 residues. V lost 2 bases, J lost 3 bases, and 1 base stayed unmatched. The germline gives CDR1 SGDLS, CDR2 YYNGEE. The CDR3 DNA sequence: TGTGCCAGCAGCGTGGGGACTAGCGGCTACAATGAGCAGTTCTTC. Translating it yields CASSVGTSGYNEQFF.

This clonotype has just a few counts. This rearrangement joins TRBV5-1 to TRBJ1-6, with unresolved D. Per germline, CDR1 SGHRS and CDR2 YFSETQ. CDR3 size: 14 residues. Trimming left V 3 bases short and J 14 bases short, with 18 bases between. The CDR3 here is CASSSTLSGTSLHF. The CDR3 DNA reads as TGCGCCAGCAGCTCGACCCTGTCGGGTACATCCCTCCACTTT.

This sequence joins TRBV19 and TRBJ1-5; 7 nucleotides align to TRBD1. The V segment lost 6 bases and the J segment 5 bases; nucleotides outside the gene matches: 10. This CDR3 is built from 15 residues. Germline V gives CDR1 LNHDA, CDR2 SQIVND (reference sequence). CDR3 residues: CASSWGGGKDQPQHF. CDR3 nucleotide sequence: TGTGCCAGTAGCTGGGGAGGGGGCAAGGATCAGCCCCAGCATTTT.

On this clonotype itself: At one of its ends the junction is not consistent with the germline gene, which may arise from a read error. The chain combines TRBV4-2 with TRBJ1-3, with D unresolved. Germline V gene sequence: CDR1 LGHNA, CDR2 YNFKEQ. The CDR3 is made up of 15 amino acids. CDR3 protein: CASSRQESSGNTIYF. The CDR3 coding sequence is TGCGCCAGCAGCCGGCAGGAGAGCTCTGGAAACACCATATATTTT.

This sequence joins TRBV7-2 and TRBJ2-6; perhaps D is TRBD1 or TRBD2 (5 bases each). The V gene's germline CDR1 is SGHTA and CDR2 FQGNSA. Trimming took off 3 bases at V and 4 bases at J, with 19 bases between the two ends. The CDR3 spans 18 residues. CDR3 region: CASSFPGGGVAGANVLTF. The CDR3 DNA reads TGTGCCAGCAGCTTTCCGGGTGGGGGTGTTGCAGGGGCCAACGTCCTGACTTTC.

This clonotype was seen a few times. The V gene is TRBV4-2, the J gene TRBJ1-2, with TRBD1 matching 8 bases. V shed 8 bases and J 8 bases; nucleotides not matched to a gene: 13. The germline CDR1 and CDR2 sequences are LGHNA and YNFKEQ. The CDR3 extends over 14 amino acids. The CDR3 bases are TGTGCCAGCGGTCCCGGGACAGGTATGGAAGGCTACACCTTC. The encoded protein is CASGPGTGMEGYTF.

This clonotype was detected once. The junction shows a germline mismatch at one end, possibly a read error. The chain is built from TRBV4-2 and TRBJ1-1; weak D call: TRBD1 (5 bases). The CDR3 is 13 amino acids. Germline-derived CDR1 and CDR2 are LGHNA and YNFKEQ. The DNA of the CDR3 is TGCGCCAGCAGCCAAGATTTGACAGTGAAAGCTTTCTTT. Translated: CASSQDLTVKAFF.

This clonotype was observed a single time. The rearrangement joins TRBV19 to TRBJ1-6; no clear D gene. Germline V CDR1 and CDR2: LNHDA, SQIVND (reference sequence). There are 15 residues in the CDR3. V shed 7 bases and J shed 7 bases, with 17 bases lying between them. The CDR3: CASTLDKVENSPLHF. CDR3 in DNA: TGTGCCAGTACCTTAGACAAGGTGGAAAATTCACCCCTCCACTTT.

The chain is built from TRBV7-2 and TRBJ2-3, with D uncertain. Germline V gives CDR1 SGHTA, CDR2 FQGNSA. CDR3 length equals 16 residues. Trimming cost V 5 bases and J 0 bases, with 15 bases left between them. The CDR3 nucleotides are TGTGCCAGCAGCGTAGTAGTATCCACTAGCACAGATACGCAGTATTTT. It translates to CASSVVVSTSTDTQYF. Based on the CDR3 plus reference TRBV7-2 and TRBJ2-3, the full variable domain is GAGVSQSPSNKVTEKGKDVELRCDPISGHTALYWYRQSLGQGLEFLIYFQGNSAPDKSGLPSDRFSAERTGGSVSTLTIQRTQQEDSAVYLCASSVVVSTSTDTQYFGPGTRLTVL.

With regard to this clonotype: Likely a read error: the CDR3 ends without its conserved phenylalanine or tryptophan. The rearrangement links TRBV6-5 to TRBJ1-4, with TRBD1 as a possible D gene (5 bases). Between the trimmed V and J ends, which lost 7 bases and 0 bases, there was a span of 15 bases. The CDR3 runs to 16 residues. The germline CDR1 and CDR2 sequences are MNHEY and SVGAGI. The CDR3 DNA sequence: TGTGCCAGCACCGACCCCGGGGCCGCAACTAATGAAAAACTGTTTCTT. Translating it yields CASTDPGAATNEKLFL.

The V gene is TRBV10-3, the J gene TRBJ2-3; 8 bases line up with TRBD2. The junction had 4 bases not matched to a gene; V was cut back by 5 bases and J by 3 bases. The CDR3 runs to 14 residues. The V gene's germline CDR1 is ENHRY and CDR2 SYGVKD. The CDR3 sequence: CAISSGRGTDTQYF. Written as DNA, the CDR3 is TGTGCCATCAGTAGCGGGAGAGGGACAGATACGCAGTATTTT.

The V and J genes are TRBV19 and TRBJ1-5; 9 bases match TRBD1. This CDR3 has 19 residues. The ends lost 1 base at V and 0 bases at J; junction bases unmatched: 10. Per the germline V gene, CDR1 is LNHDA and CDR2 is SQIVND (reference sequence). The CDR3 nucleotides are TGTGCCAGTAGTATAGGAGCAGGGACAGGGTTTTATAGCAATCAGCCCCAGCATTTT. This encodes CASSIGAGTGFYSNQPQHF.

The CDR3 region is CASSYRDGDQPQHF. In DNA form, the CDR3 reads TGTGCCAGCAGTTACCGGGACGGTGATCAGCCCCAGCATTTT. The chain couples TRBV7-9 to TRBJ1-5; TRBD1 is a possible D gene (5 bases). Germline loops: CDR1 SEHNR, CDR2 FQNEAQ (reference sequence). This CDR3 region has 14 residues. The ends were cut back, 6 bases at V and 5 bases at J, with 14 bases in the middle.

J is TRBJ2-1 and V is TRBV19, with 7 bases matching TRBD1. The length of the CDR3 is 13 residues. The junction had 2 bases not matched to a gene; V was cut back by 5 bases and J by 4 bases. CDR1 LNHDA and CDR2 SQIVND come from the germline V gene (reference sequence). DNA of the CDR3: TGTGCCAGTAGTGGGGGACAGTACAATGAGCAGTTCTTC. Its protein product is CASSGGQYNEQFF.

The chain couples TRBV19 to TRBJ1-1; TRBD1 is a possible D gene (5 bases). The V gene's germline CDR1 is LNHDA and CDR2 SQIVND (reference sequence). Trimming took 3 bases from V and 6 from J, leaving 8 bases between them. The CDR3 sequence is 12 residues long. CDR3 nucleotides: TGTGCCAGTAGTATCGGGGGTTCTGAAGCTTTCTTT. Its protein is CASSIGGSEAFF.